These 19 T cell receptor beta chains were sequenced from one sample in a study of T cells in Graves' hyperthyroidism and ophthalmopathy. The investigators amplified TCR beta CDR3 regions from RNA transcripts. First-round RT-PCR targeting the TCR CDR3 was performed with the HTBI primer set. TCRdb redid the calling of the multiplex PCR reads with MiXCR, one entry per CDR3 protein. The data show roughly 640,000 distinct CDR3 sequences, 16% seen once. The sequenced material came from blood. These receptors all stem from a woman aged 40 to 50 with Graves' ophthalmopathy.

A few counts support this clonotype. The chain recombines TRBV12-3 or TRBV12-4 with TRBJ2-2; 7 bases align to TRBD2. The V gene end was trimmed by 4 bases and the J gene end by 4 bases; junction bases not matched to a gene: 6. This CDR3 spans 15 amino acids. In nucleotides, the CDR3 is TGTGCCAGCAGTTCGGCGGGAGTATTCACCGGGGAGCTGTTTTTT. This sequence encodes CASSSAGVFTGELFF.

The chain links TRBV10-3 to TRBJ2-3, with TRBD2 matching over 10 bases. V shed 5 bases, J shed 7 bases, and the junction held 12 bases outside the gene matches. Per the germline V gene, CDR1 is ENHRY and CDR2 is SYGVKD. CDR3 length: 16 residues. The CDR3, as DNA: TGTGCCATCAGTAGAACTAGCGGGGTTTTCTTGAATACGCAGTATTTT. Residues: CAISRTSGVFLNTQYF.

This clonotype was counted between two and nine times. The J gene is TRBJ2-3, the V gene TRBV19; TRBD1 agrees at 7 bases. Germline assignment: CDR1 LNHDA and CDR2 SQIVND (reference sequence). The CDR3 totals 14 residues. J gave up 2 bases and V 7 bases, and 6 bases lay outside the gene matches. CDR3: CASNPTGNTDTQYF. In DNA, the CDR3 is TGTGCCAGTAACCCGACAGGGAACACAGATACGCAGTATTTT.

On this clonotype itself: An end of the junction does not agree with germline; a read error may underlie this. The genes are TRBV28 and TRBJ1-3; D gene ambiguous. CDR3 length: 12 amino acids. Germline V gene data show CDR1 as MDHEN and CDR2 as SYDVKM. Written as DNA, the CDR3 is TGTGCCAGCAGTTACTCTGGAGACACCATATATTTT. It yields the protein CASSYSGDTIYF.

This clonotype occurred many times. The V call is TRBV6-1, the J call TRBJ2-6; 8 nucleotides line up with TRBD1. This CDR3 is built from 19 residues. V shed 6 bases and J 0 bases; nucleotides not matched to a gene: 13. Germline V gene data show CDR1 as MNHNS and CDR2 as SASEGT. The chain's CDR3 is CASSRPPGQGGSGANVLTF. In DNA form, the CDR3 reads TGTGCCAGCAGCAGACCCCCCGGACAGGGTGGCTCTGGGGCCAACGTCCTGACTTTC.

This chain joins TRBV5-6 and TRBJ2-5; D possibly corresponds to TRBD2 (5 bases). Trimming pared 2 bases from V and 5 bases from J, leaving 10 bases between. Germline V gene sequence: CDR1 SGHDT, CDR2 YYEEEE. The CDR3 length is 13 residues. The CDR3 sequence is CASSFTSQETQYF. The CDR3, as DNA: TGTGCCAGCAGCTTCACTAGTCAGGAGACCCAGTACTTC.

This clonotype was seen at least ten times. The CDR3 sequence: CASSPRQGAANTEAFF. The DNA of the CDR3 is TGTGCCAGCAGTCCGAGACAGGGCGCGGCAAACACTGAAGCTTTCTTT. The genes are TRBV28 and TRBJ1-1, with 7 bases lining up with TRBD1. This CDR3 region has 16 residues. V dropped 5 bases and J dropped 2; count of bases not matched to a gene: 11. CDR1 and CDR2 (germline): MDHEN, SYDVKM.

This clonotype was counted ten times or more. This chain joins TRBV7-9 and TRBJ1-1, with D unresolved. Trimming removed 1 base from V and 6 bases from J, with 9 bases in between. The CDR3 is 13 amino acids. CDR1 and CDR2 from the germline V gene are SEHNR and FQNEAQ (reference sequence). The CDR3 DNA is TGTGCCAGCAGCTTAGAAACTGGTTCTGAAGCTTTCTTT. Translating it yields CASSLETGSEAFF.

This clonotype has at least ten counts. The J gene is TRBJ2-5, the V gene TRBV20-1, with 9 positions matching TRBD2. The CDR3 sequence is 13 residues long. Germline V gene lookup returns CDR1 DFQATT and CDR2 SNEGSKA (reference sequence). V lost 4 bases and J lost 4; bases outside the gene matches: 4. As DNA, the CDR3 is TGCAGTGCTAAGATAGCGGGAGCAGAGACCCAGTACTTC. Translated: CSAKIAGAETQYF.

This clonotype was observed at least ten times. The CDR3 loop is CASSPTFNTEAFF. As DNA, the CDR3 is TGTGCCAGCTCACCAACGTTCAACACTGAAGCTTTCTTT. The rearrangement links TRBV18 to TRBJ1-1; D is unclear. V lost 2 bases to trimming and J lost 2 bases, with 6 bases between them. Germline lookup yields CDR1 KGHSH and CDR2 LQKENI. This CDR3 region has 13 residues.

The table lists this clonotype with many counts. This rearrangement joins TRBV27 to TRBJ2-2; 8 bases line up with TRBD1. Trimming removed 6 bases from V and 2 bases from J; junction bases left unmatched: 5. Germline values: CDR1 MNHEY, CDR2 SMNVEV (reference sequence). The CDR3 is 15 amino acids. CDR3 in DNA: TGTGCCAGCAGCTTACAGGGGGTTAACACCGGGGAGCTGTTTTTT. This gives the protein CASSLQGVNTGELFF.

Details on this clonotype: The junction does not match germline at one end; this may be a read error. The chain joins TRBV28 to TRBJ2-3, with TRBD2 matching over 7 bases. Germline loops: CDR1 MDHEN, CDR2 SYDVKM. The CDR3 extends over 16 amino acids. The CDR3 sequence is CASSSDPSGGTDSQYF. DNA of the CDR3: TGTGCCAGCAGTTCCGACCCTAGCGGAGGCACAGATTCGCAGTATTTT.

This clonotype was counted at least ten times. The chain combines TRBV3-1 with TRBJ2-7; D call uncertain. The CDR3 has 15 residues. Germline values: CDR1 LGHDT, CDR2 YNNKEL (reference sequence). V shed 3 bases and J shed 3 bases, with 15 bases lying between them. The CDR3 DNA sequence: TGTGCCAGCAGCCACTCAGCCACGGAGAACTACGAGCAGTACTTC. It encodes CASSHSATENYEQYF.

The chain combines TRBV6-2 or TRBV6-3 with TRBJ2-1, with a tentative D call TRBD1 (7 bases). Deletions cut 6 bases from V and 7 bases from J, with 19 bases between. The CDR3 loop spans 15 amino acids. Germline V CDR1 and CDR2: MNHEY, SVGEGT. Here the CDR3 reads CASRTGFGGRNEQFF. In nucleotides, the CDR3 is TGTGCCAGCAGGACAGGGTTCGGGGGCAGGAATGAGCAGTTCTTC.

This clonotype showed up many times. The V call is TRBV3-1, the J call TRBJ1-1; possibly TRBD1 for D (6 bases). This CDR3 region has 13 residues. Germline V CDR1 and CDR2: LGHDT, YNNKEL (reference sequence). Trimming left V 1 base short and J 5 bases short, with 8 bases between. The CDR3 DNA follows: TGTGCCAGCAGCCAAGTGGGGGCAACTGAAGCTTTCTTT. Translated: CASSQVGATEAFF.

V usage is TRBV9 and J usage is TRBJ2-5; 10 bases are shared with TRBD2. Unmatched junction bases numbered 6, after V lost 0 bases and J lost 4 bases. From germline, CDR1 is SGDLS and CDR2 YYNGEE. The CDR3 totals 16 residues. CDR3 protein: CASSVDGSGGRETQYF. CDR3 DNA: TGTGCCAGCAGCGTAGATGGTAGCGGGGGGAGAGAGACCCAGTACTTC.

The chain recombines TRBV11-2 with TRBJ1-5; TRBD1 is a possible D gene (6 bases). CDR1 is SGHAT and CDR2 is FQNNGV in the germline V gene. The CDR3 has 15 residues. Trimming shortened V by 5 bases and J by 1 base, and 12 bases separated the two germline ends. CDR3 coding DNA: TGTGCCAGCAGCCCGGGACAAACGAGCAATCAGCCCCAGCATTTT. It translates to CASSPGQTSNQPQHF.

The table lists this clonotype with many counts. This chain links TRBV5-5 with TRBJ1-1, with unresolved D. Germline V gives CDR1 SGHKS, CDR2 YYEKEE (reference sequence). Trimming cost V 0 bases and J 0 bases, with 9 bases left between them. This CDR3 is 15 amino acids long. The CDR3 sequence: CASSLGRGMNTEAFF. The DNA for the CDR3 is TGTGCCAGCAGCTTGGGGAGAGGGATGAACACTGAAGCTTTCTTT.

About this clonotype: A much larger clone lies one base from this, so it may be a read error. This rearrangement joins TRBV7-9 to TRBJ2-1, with TRBD1 identical over 7 bases. This CDR3 has 13 amino acids. V lost 5 bases, J lost 8 bases, and 6 bases stayed unmatched. Germline loops: CDR1 SEHNR, CDR2 FQNEAQ (reference sequence). The DNA of the CDR3 is TGTGCCAGCAGCACCCGTCAGGGGGATGAGCAGTTCTTC. Protein: CASSTRQGDEQFF. Based on the CDR3 plus reference TRBV7-9 and TRBJ2-1, the full variable domain is DTGVSQNPRHKITKRGQNVTFRCDPISEHNRLYWYRQTLGQGPEFLTYFQNEAQLEKSRLLSDRFSAERPKGSFSTLEIQRTEQGDSAMYLCASSTRQGDEQFFGPGTRLTVL.